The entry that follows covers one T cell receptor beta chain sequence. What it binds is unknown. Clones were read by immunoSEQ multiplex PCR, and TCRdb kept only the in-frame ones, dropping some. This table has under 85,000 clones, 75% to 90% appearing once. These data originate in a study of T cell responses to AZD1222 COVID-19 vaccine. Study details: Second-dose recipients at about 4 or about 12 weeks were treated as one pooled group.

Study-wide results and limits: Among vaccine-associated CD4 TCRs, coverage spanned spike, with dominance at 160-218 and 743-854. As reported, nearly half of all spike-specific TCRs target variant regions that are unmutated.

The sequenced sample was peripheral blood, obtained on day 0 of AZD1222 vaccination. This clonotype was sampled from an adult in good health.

CDR3 amino acids: CASSTEGDRGYGYTF. The CDR3 DNA reads as TGTGCCAGTAGTACAGAAGGGGACAGGGGCTATGGCTACACCTTC. This chain joins TRBV19 and TRBJ1-2, with 10 bases that match TRBD1. The CDR3 contains 15 residues. J gave up 4 bases and V 4 bases, and 6 bases lay outside the gene matches. Germline CDR1 LNHDA, CDR2 SQIVND (reference sequence).